This TCR beta chain is from a study of blood T cells in healthy people across ages. This clonotype was observed a few times. Germline V gene lookup returns CDR1 MNHEY and CDR2 SMNVEV (reference sequence). This CDR3 has 18 amino acids. A sample-barcoded 5' primer and a J-beta primer mix were used in a second PCR of about 6 to 11 cycles. Paired-end reads containing CDR3 totaled no fewer than 3 million for each sample. TCRdb reanalysed the 5' RACE reads using MiXCR and keeps one entry per CDR3 protein. The data contain around 990,000 distinct CDR3 sequences, 30% to 40% of them singletons. The chain carries TRBV27 and TRBJ2-1, with D maybe TRBD1 (6 bases). The J call may be mistaken, given a closer DNA end match to TRBJ2-7. The receptor's source is a man aged 18 to 29 in good health. The sample comprised blood. In DNA form, the CDR3 reads TGTGCCAGCAGTTTAGCACGTGGGGACACCCAATCCTACAATGAGCAGTACTTC. As protein: CASSLARGDTQSYNEQYF.